The clone carrying this T cell receptor beta chain appeared once. The junction departs from the called germline gene at one end, perhaps through a read error. The CDR3 is 14 residues long. The V gene's germline CDR1 is DFQATT and CDR2 SNEGSKA (reference sequence). The record originates from a study of T cells in Graves' hyperthyroidism and ophthalmopathy. The CDR3 regions of TCR beta were amplified from RNA transcripts. The primer set for the first-round RT-PCR of the TCR CDR3 was HTBI. TCRdb fed the multiplex PCR reads into MiXCR, producing one record per CDR3 protein. Found here are over 250,000 distinct CDR3 sequences, roughly 15% of them singletons; the top ten hold 30% to 40%.

The TCR comes from a woman aged 40 to 50 with Graves' ophthalmopathy. The chain carries TRBV20-1 and TRBJ1-5, with 7 bases matching TRBD1. The source material was blood. CDR3 bases: TGCAGTGCCCAGGACAGGCGGGGCAATCAGTCCCAGCATTTT. It specifies CSAQDRRGNQSQHF.